This TCR beta chain was recovered during a study of CD8 T cells in ankylosing spondylitis. This CDR3 has 14 residues. Germline V gives CDR1 SGHVS, CDR2 FQNEAQ. Quantitative 5'-RACE with molecular barcodes generated TCR beta libraries. Using its own MiXCR run on the 5' RACE reads, TCRdb lists one record per CDR3 protein. The top ten clones hold nearly 7% of a sample with a few hundred thousand distinct CDR3 sequences, 10% to 15% of them seen once. Findings and limits, study-wide: Blood from ankylosing spondylitis patients appeared to carry a characteristic roughly 8-variant TCR beta motif. Several of the motif variants were reported before in synovial fluid and blood from reactive arthritis. Within matched ankylosing spondylitis synovial fluid, disease-linked clones were reportedly significantly enriched. Disease-linked clones, CD8+, were relatively rare in peripheral blood.

This clonotype was seen ten or more times. The antigen remains unidentified. One end of the junction fails to match germline, which may point to a read error. The TCR originated in a male donor with ankylosing spondylitis. This chain connects TRBV7-8 to TRBJ2-4; D is perhaps TRBD2 (5 bases). The sequencing input was blood, either unsorted or a sorted T cell fraction (not recorded which). The CDR3 nucleotides read TGCGCCAGCAGCTTAGGCGGAGGCAAAAACATTCAGTACTTC. This gives the protein CASSLGGGKNIQYF.